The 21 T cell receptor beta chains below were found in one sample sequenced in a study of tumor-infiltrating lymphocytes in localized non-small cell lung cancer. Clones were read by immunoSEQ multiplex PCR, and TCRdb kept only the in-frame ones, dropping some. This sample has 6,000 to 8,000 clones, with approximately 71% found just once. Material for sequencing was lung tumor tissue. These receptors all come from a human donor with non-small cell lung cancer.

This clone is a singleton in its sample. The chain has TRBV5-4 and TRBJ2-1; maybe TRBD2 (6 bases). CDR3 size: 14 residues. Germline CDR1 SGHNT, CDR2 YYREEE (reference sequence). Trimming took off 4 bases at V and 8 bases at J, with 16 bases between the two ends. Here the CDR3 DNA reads TGTGCCAGCAGCCACCGGGACTTTGCCTATGAGCAGTTCTTC. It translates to CASSHRDFAYEQFF.

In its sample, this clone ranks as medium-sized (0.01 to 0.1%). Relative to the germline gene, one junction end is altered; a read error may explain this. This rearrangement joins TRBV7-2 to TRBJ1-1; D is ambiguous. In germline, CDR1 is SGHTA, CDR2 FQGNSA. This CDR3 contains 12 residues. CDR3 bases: TGTGCCAGCAGCTTAGGGGTGAGGGAGCTGACCTTT. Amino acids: CASSLGVRELTF.

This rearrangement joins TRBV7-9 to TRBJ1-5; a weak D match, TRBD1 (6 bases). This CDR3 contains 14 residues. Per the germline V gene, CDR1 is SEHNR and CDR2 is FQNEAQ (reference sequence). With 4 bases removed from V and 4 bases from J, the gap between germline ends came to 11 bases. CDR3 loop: CASSSAGQNQPQHF. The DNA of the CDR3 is TGTGCCAGCAGCTCGGCCGGACAGAATCAGCCCCAGCATTTT.

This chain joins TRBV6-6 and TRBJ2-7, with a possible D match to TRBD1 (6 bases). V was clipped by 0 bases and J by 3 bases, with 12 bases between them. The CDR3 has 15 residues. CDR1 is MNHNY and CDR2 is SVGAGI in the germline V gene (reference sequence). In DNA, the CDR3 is TGTGCCAGCAGTTACTCGAGGGGGTTAGGCTACGAGCAGTACTTC. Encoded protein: CASSYSRGLGYEQYF.

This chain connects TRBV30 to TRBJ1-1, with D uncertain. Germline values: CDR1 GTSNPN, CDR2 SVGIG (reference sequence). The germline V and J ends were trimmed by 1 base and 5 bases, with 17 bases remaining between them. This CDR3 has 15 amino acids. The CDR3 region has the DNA TGTGCCTGGAGTGCCACGGTCCGAAGGAGGACTGAAGCTTTCTTT. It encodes CAWSATVRRRTEAFF.

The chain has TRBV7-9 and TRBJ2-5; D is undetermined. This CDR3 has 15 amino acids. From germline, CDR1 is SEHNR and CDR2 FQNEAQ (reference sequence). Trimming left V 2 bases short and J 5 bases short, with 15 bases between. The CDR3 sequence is CASSLTHGPAETQYF. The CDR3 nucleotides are TGTGCCAGCAGCTTAACCCATGGACCAGCGGAGACCCAGTACTTC. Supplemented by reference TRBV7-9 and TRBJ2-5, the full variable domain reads DTGVSQNPRHKITKRGQNVTFRCDPISEHNRLYWYRQTLGQGPEFLTYFQNEAQLEKSRLLSDRFSAERPKGSFSTLEIQRTEQGDSAMYLCASSLTHGPAETQYFGPGTRLLVL.

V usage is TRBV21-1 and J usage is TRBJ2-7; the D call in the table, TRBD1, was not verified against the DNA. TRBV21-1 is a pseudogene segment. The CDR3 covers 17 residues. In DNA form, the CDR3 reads TGTGCCAGCAGCCCCGTCCCCACAGGACCGCACGTATACGAGCAGTACGTC. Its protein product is CASSPVPTGPHVYEQYV.

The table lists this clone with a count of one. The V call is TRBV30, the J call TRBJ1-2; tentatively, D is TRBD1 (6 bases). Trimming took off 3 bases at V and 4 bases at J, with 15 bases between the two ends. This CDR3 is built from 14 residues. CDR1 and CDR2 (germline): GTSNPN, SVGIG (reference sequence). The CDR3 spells CAWSRNGGGYGYTF. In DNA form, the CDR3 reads TGTGCCTGGAGCCGCAACGGAGGGGGCTATGGCTACACCTTC.

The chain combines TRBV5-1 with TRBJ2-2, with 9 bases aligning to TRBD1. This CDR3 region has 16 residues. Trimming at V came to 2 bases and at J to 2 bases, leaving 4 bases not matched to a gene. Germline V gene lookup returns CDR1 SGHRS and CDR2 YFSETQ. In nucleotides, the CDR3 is TGCGCCAGCAGCTTAAGGGGACAGGGTAACACCGGGGAGCTGTTTTTT. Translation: CASSLRGQGNTGELFF.

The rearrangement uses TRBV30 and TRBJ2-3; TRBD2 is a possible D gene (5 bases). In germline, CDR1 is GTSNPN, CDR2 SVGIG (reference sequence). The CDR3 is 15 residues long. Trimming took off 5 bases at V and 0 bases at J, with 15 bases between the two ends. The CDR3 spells CAWDLGRSSTDTQYF. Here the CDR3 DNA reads TGTGCCTGGGATCTAGGGAGATCTAGCACAGATACGCAGTATTTT.

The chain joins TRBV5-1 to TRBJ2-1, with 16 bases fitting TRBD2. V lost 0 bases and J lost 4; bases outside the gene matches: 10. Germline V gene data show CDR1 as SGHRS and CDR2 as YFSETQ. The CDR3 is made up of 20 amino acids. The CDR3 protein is CASSLGQGLAGGRGYNEQFF. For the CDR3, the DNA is TGCGCCAGCAGCTTGGGGCAGGGACTAGCGGGAGGGCGGGGATACAATGAGCAGTTCTTC.

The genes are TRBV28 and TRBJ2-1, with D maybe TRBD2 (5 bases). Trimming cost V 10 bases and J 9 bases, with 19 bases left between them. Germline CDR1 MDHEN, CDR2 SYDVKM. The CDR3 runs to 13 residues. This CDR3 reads CATRDPGLREQFF. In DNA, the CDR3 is TGTGCCACCCGGGATCCAGGATTGCGTGAGCAGTTCTTC.

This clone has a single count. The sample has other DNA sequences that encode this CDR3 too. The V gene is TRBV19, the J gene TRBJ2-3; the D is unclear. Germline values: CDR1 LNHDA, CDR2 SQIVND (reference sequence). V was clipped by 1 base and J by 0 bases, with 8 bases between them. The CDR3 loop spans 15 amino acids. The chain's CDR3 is CASSIGRVSTDTQYF. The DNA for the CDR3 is TGTGCCAGTAGTATAGGTAGGGTGAGCACAGATACGCAGTATTTT.

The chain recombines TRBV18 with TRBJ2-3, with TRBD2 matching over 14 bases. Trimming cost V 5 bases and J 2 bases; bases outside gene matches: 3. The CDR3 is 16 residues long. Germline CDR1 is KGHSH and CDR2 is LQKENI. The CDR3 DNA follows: TGTGCCAGCTCATGGGGACTAGCGGGGGTCACAGATACGCAGTATTTT. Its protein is CASSWGLAGVTDTQYF.

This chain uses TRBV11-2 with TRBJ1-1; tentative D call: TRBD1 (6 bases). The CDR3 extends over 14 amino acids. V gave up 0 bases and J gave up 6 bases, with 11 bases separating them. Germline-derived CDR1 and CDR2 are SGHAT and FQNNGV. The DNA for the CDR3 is TGTGCCAGCAGCTTAGAAACAGGGCGGTCTGAAGCTTTCTTT. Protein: CASSLETGRSEAFF. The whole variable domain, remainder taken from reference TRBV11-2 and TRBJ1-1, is EAGVAQSPRYKIIEKRQSVAFWCNPISGHATLYWYQQILGQGPKLLIQFQNNGVVDDSQLPKDRFSAERLKGVDSTLKIQPAKLEDSAVYLCASSLETGRSEAFFGQGTRLTVV.

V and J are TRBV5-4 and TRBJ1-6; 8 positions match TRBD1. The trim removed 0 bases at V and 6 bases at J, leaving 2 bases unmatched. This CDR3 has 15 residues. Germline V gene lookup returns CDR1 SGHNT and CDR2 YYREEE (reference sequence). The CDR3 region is CASSLDRGSNSPLHF. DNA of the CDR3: TGTGCCAGCAGCTTGGACAGGGGGTCTAATTCACCCCTCCACTTT.

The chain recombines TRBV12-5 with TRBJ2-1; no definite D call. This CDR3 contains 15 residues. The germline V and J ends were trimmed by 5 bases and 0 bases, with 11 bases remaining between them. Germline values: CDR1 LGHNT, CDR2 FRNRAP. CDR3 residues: CASGPSPSSYNEQFF. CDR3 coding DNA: TGTGCTAGTGGTCCATCACCTTCCTCCTACAATGAGCAGTTCTTC.

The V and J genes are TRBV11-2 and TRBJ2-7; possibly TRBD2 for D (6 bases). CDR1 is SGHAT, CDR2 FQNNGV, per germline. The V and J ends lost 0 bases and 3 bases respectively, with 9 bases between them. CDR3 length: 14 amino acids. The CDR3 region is CASSLDMGGYEQYF. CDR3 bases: TGTGCCAGCAGCTTAGATATGGGGGGCTACGAGCAGTACTTC.

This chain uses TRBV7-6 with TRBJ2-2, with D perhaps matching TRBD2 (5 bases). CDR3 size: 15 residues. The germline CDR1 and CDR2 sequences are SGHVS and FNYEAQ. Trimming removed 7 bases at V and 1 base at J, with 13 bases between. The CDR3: CASTIQAENTGELFF. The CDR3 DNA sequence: TGTGCCAGCACTATACAAGCGGAGAACACCGGGGAGCTGTTTTTT.

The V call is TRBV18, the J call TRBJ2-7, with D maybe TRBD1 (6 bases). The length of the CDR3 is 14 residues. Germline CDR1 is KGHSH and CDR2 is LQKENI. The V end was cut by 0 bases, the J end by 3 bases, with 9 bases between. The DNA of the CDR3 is TGTGCCAGCTCACCACCAACAGGGTTCTACGAGCAGTACTTC. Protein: CASSPPTGFYEQYF.

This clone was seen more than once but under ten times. The CDR3 loop is CASSLKVTYEQYV. For the CDR3, the DNA is TGCGCCAGCAGCTTGAAGGTCACCTACGAGCAGTACGTC. This sequence joins TRBV5-1 and TRBJ2-7; D call uncertain. This CDR3 spans 13 amino acids. CDR1 is SGHRS, CDR2 YFSETQ, per germline. Between the trimmed V and J ends, which lost 1 base and 2 bases, there was a span of 7 bases.